The 27 T cell receptor beta chains below all came from one sample that was sequenced in a study of blood T cell repertoires in COVID-19. Sequenced by immunoSEQ multiplex PCR; TCRdb stores in-frame clones only, minus some. The sample has about 47,000 clones; around 90% are singletons. Sequencing used peripheral blood. These receptors were taken from a man in his fifties with active COVID-19.

The gene calls are TRBV4-3 and TRBJ2-7; D is unresolved. The CDR3 is made up of 13 amino acids. Germline-derived CDR1 and CDR2 are LGHNA and YSLEER. V lost 3 bases, J lost 2 bases, and 8 bases lay in between. The CDR3 loop is CASSQAVAYEQYF. CDR3 nucleotides: TGCGCCAGCAGCCAGGCAGTTGCCTACGAGCAGTACTTC.

The CDR3 DNA is TGTGCCAGCAGCGTAGCTTCGGGACAGTACACAGATACGCAGTATTTT. It codes for CASSVASGQYTDTQYF. This chain joins TRBV9 and TRBJ2-3, with TRBD1 identical over 7 bases. V dropped 0 bases and J dropped 2; count of bases not matched to a gene: 6. The CDR3 sequence is 16 residues long. The germline V gene has CDR1 SGDLS and CDR2 YYNGEE. Drawing the rest from reference TRBV9 and TRBJ2-3, the complete variable domain is DSGVTQTPKHLITATGQRVTLRCSPRSGDLSVYWYQQSLDQGLQFLIQYYNGEERAKGNILERFSAQQFPDLHSELNLSSLELGDSALYFCASSVASGQYTDTQYFGPGTRLTVL.

This sequence joins TRBV27 and TRBJ2-5, with 11 bases matching TRBD2. The CDR3 totals 16 residues. In germline, CDR1 is MNHEY, CDR2 SMNVEV (reference sequence). Trimming at V came to 0 bases and at J to 5 bases, leaving 5 bases not matched to a gene. Here the CDR3 DNA reads TGTGCCAGCAGTTTATCGGGTAGCGGGAGGGTGGAGACCCAGTACTTC. Its translation: CASSLSGSGRVETQYF.

This sequence joins TRBV5-1 and TRBJ2-5; D might be TRBD2 (5 bases). The CDR3 spans 14 residues. V gave up 4 bases and J gave up 1 base, with 11 bases separating them. Germline assignment: CDR1 SGHRS and CDR2 YFSETQ. The CDR3 bases are TGCGCCAGCAGCCCCCTCAGCGGCCAAGAGACCCAGTACTTC. It translates to CASSPLSGQETQYF.

The chain couples TRBV27 to TRBJ1-5; D is unresolved. Per the germline V gene, CDR1 is MNHEY and CDR2 is SMNVEV (reference sequence). The CDR3 loop spans 13 amino acids. The V end was cut by 2 bases, the J end by 3 bases, with 5 bases between. CDR3 in DNA: TGTGCCAGCAGTTTACAGTTCAATCAGCCCCAGCATTTT. Its translation: CASSLQFNQPQHF.

CDR3 DNA sequence: TGTGCCAGCAGCTTGGAGGGGCCAGATACGCAGTATTTT. Translation gives CASSLEGPDTQYF. The V gene is TRBV11-3, the J gene TRBJ2-3; D is perhaps TRBD2 (6 bases). Germline values: CDR1 SGHNT, CDR2 YENEEA. V was clipped by 3 bases and J by 4 bases, with 8 bases between them. The CDR3 has 13 amino acids.

As regards this clone: The germline gene is not matched at one end of the junction; a read error may be the cause. The J gene is TRBJ2-7, the V gene TRBV7-7; TRBD1 matches at 9 bases. The CDR3 loop spans 16 amino acids. Germline V gene sequence: CDR1 SSHAT, CDR2 FNYEAQ (reference sequence). CDR3 DNA sequence: TGTGCTAGCAGCGCCCACCCTCCCGGGACAGGGACCGAGCAGTACTTC. The encoded protein is CASSAHPPGTGTEQYF.

This clone has more than one count but fewer than ten. This chain connects TRBV7-9 to TRBJ2-1; no firm D call. CDR1 is SEHNR and CDR2 is FQNEAQ in the germline V gene (reference sequence). This CDR3 has 12 amino acids. V lost 5 bases to trimming and J lost 10 bases, with 12 bases between them. The CDR3 sequence: CASSVVAREQFF. CDR3 DNA sequence: TGTGCCAGCAGCGTAGTAGCTAGGGAGCAGTTCTTC.

The J gene is TRBJ1-1, the V gene TRBV6-5, with D possibly TRBD1 on 5 matching bases. V was trimmed by 8 bases and J by 1 base, leaving 5 bases between them. CDR1 is MNHEY and CDR2 is SVGAGI in the germline V gene. The length of the CDR3 is 11 residues. The CDR3 reads CASGQNTEAFF. CDR3 sequence (DNA): TGTGCCAGCGGACAGAACACTGAAGCTTTCTTT.

This clone showed up just once. V and J are TRBV11-3 and TRBJ2-7, with a weak D call TRBD1 (6 bases). V shed 1 base and J shed 5 bases, with 12 bases lying between them. CDR1 and CDR2 (germline): SGHNT, YENEEA. The CDR3 length is 14 residues. CDR3 sequence (DNA): TGTGCCAGCAGCTTAGTCAGGGGAAGAAACGAGCAGTACTTC. This sequence encodes CASSLVRGRNEQYF.

The V and J genes are TRBV7-2 and TRBJ2-5; a weak D match, TRBD1 (6 bases). Looked up from germline, CDR1 is SGHTA and CDR2 is FQGNSA. The CDR3 has 16 amino acids. Trimming removed 2 bases at V and 1 base at J, with 14 bases between. The CDR3 DNA sequence: TGTGCCAGCAGCTTACAGGGGCGAAACCCCCAAGAGACCCAGTACTTC. Amino acid sequence: CASSLQGRNPQETQYF.

The rearrangement joins TRBV2 to TRBJ2-3, with TRBD2 identical over 7 bases. The CDR3 is 15 amino acids. Germline CDR1 SNHLY, CDR2 FYNNEI. V trimming: 8 bases; J trimming: 3 bases; junction bases outside the gene matches: 11. CDR3 in amino acids: CASRGLLLGTDTQYF. The CDR3 bases are TGTGCCAGCCGGGGACTACTCCTCGGAACAGATACGCAGTATTTT.

V gene TRBV7-3 combines with J gene TRBJ2-5, with 10 nucleotides matching TRBD2. Germline values: CDR1 SGHTA, CDR2 FQGTGA. The CDR3 is 14 residues long. Trimming cost V 4 bases and J 7 bases; bases outside gene matches: 6. The CDR3 coding sequence is TGTGCCAGCAGCTCTTCTAGCGGGAGTTGGACCCAGTACTTC. This gives the protein CASSSSSGSWTQYF.

The rearrangement uses TRBV5-8 and TRBJ1-5; D ambiguous. V was pared by 2 bases and J by 0 bases, with 6 bases between. The CDR3 sequence is 14 residues long. Germline assignment: CDR1 SGHTS and CDR2 YDEGEE. CDR3 sequence reads: CASSFGSSNQPQHF. As DNA, the CDR3 is TGTGCCAGCAGCTTCGGGTCTAGCAATCAGCCCCAGCATTTT.

This clone was seen just once. V gene TRBV10-3 combines with J gene TRBJ2-7, with 14 positions matching TRBD2. V gave up 10 bases and J gave up 1 base; unmatched junction bases: 12. Germline-derived CDR1 and CDR2 are ENHRY and SYGVKD. The CDR3 runs 17 residues. CDR3 in DNA: TGTGCCACCTCTATAGGACTAGCGGGGGGCTCATCCTACGAGCAGTACTTC. Its translation is CATSIGLAGGSSYEQYF.

DNA of the CDR3: TGCGCCAGCAGCTTGGGGCTAGCGGGTTCCTACAATGAGCAGTTCTTC. This sequence encodes CASSLGLAGSYNEQFF. This rearrangement joins TRBV5-1 to TRBJ2-1; 8 nucleotides line up with TRBD2. J gave up 1 base and V 0 bases, and 3 bases lay outside the gene matches. The CDR3 is made up of 16 amino acids. Germline V gene lookup returns CDR1 SGHRS and CDR2 YFSETQ.

This clone was detected only once. V usage is TRBV19 and J usage is TRBJ1-5; 9 nucleotides align to TRBD1. This CDR3 is 14 amino acids long. Unmatched junction bases numbered 3, after V lost 3 bases and J lost 6 bases. Germline CDR1 reads LNHDA; CDR2 reads SQIVND (reference sequence). DNA for the CDR3: TGTGCCAGTAGTATGGGACAGGGATCTCAGCCCCAGCATTTT. Its protein is CASSMGQGSQPQHF. The full variable domain, rest sourced from reference TRBV19 and TRBJ1-5, is DGGITQSPKYLFRKEGQNVTLSCEQNLNHDAMYWYRQDPGQGLRLIYYSQIVNDFQKGDIAEGYSVSREKKESFPLTVTSAQKNPTAFYLCASSMGQGSQPQHFGDGTRLSIL.

J is TRBJ2-3 and V is TRBV5-4; the match to TRBD2 covers 7 bases. The CDR3 consists of 14 residues. CDR1 and CDR2 from the germline V gene are SGHNT and YYREEE (reference sequence). V trimming: 6 bases; J trimming: 4 bases; junction bases outside the gene matches: 8. The CDR3 nucleotides are TGTGCCAGCACCATGTCGGCGGGGGCAGATACGCAGTATTTT. Translated: CASTMSAGADTQYF.

The V call is TRBV4-1, the J call TRBJ1-1; D gene uncertain. The CDR3 length is 16 residues. The germline V gene encodes CDR1 MGHRA and CDR2 YSYEKL. Between the trimmed V and J ends, which lost 8 bases and 0 bases, there was a span of 19 bases. The CDR3 region is CASGTTPMVMNTEAFF. CDR3 sequence (DNA): TGCGCCAGCGGCACTACACCGATGGTAATGAACACTGAAGCTTTCTTT.

V is TRBV7-9 and J is TRBJ2-1, with 16 positions matching TRBD2. The CDR3 runs 19 residues. Losses at the gene ends were 5 bases for V and 8 bases for J; bases not matched to a gene: 15. Per germline, CDR1 SEHNR and CDR2 FQNEAQ (reference sequence). Here the CDR3 reads CASSLMWGLAGGSNYEQFF. The CDR3 DNA follows: TGTGCCAGCAGCCTCATGTGGGGACTAGCGGGAGGGTCTAATTATGAGCAGTTCTTC.

CDR3 in DNA: TGTGCCAGCAGCTTATATGGACAGGGCGTATTCACTGAAGCTTTCTTT. Translating it yields CASSLYGQGVFTEAFF. The chain links TRBV11-2 to TRBJ1-1; TRBD1 aligns across 8 bases. The CDR3 extends over 16 amino acids. Germline V gene sequence: CDR1 SGHAT, CDR2 FQNNGV. The V and J ends lost 2 bases and 4 bases, in that order; junction bases with no gene match: 9.

V gene TRBV19 combines with J gene TRBJ2-3, with TRBD1 matching over 9 bases. This CDR3 region has 16 residues. Germline-derived CDR1 and CDR2 are LNHDA and SQIVND (reference sequence). The V gene end was trimmed by 4 bases and the J gene end by 2 bases; junction bases not matched to a gene: 7. This CDR3 reads CASSNPGQGFTDTQYF. DNA for the CDR3: TGTGCCAGTAGTAACCCGGGACAGGGTTTCACAGATACGCAGTATTTT.

The chain has TRBV6-5 and TRBJ1-2, with D perhaps TRBD1 (5 bases). The CDR3 is 14 amino acids. Trimming took off 0 bases at V and 3 bases at J, with 8 bases between the two ends. Germline V gene lookup returns CDR1 MNHEY and CDR2 SVGAGI. The CDR3 DNA reads as TGTGCCAGCAGTTACTCGAGCAGGGACTATGGCTACACCTTC. Amino acid sequence: CASSYSSRDYGYTF.

This clone was seen more than once but under ten times. The rearrangement joins TRBV7-9 to TRBJ2-4; 7 bases agree with TRBD2. After removal of 5 bases from V and 0 bases from J, the junction contained 10 bases not matched to a gene. Germline lookup yields CDR1 SEHNR and CDR2 FQNEAQ (reference sequence). This CDR3 is built from 17 residues. CDR3 nucleotide sequence: TGTGCCAGCAGCCACTTTTGGGAGGGACTAGCCAAAAACATTCAGTACTTC. This translates into CASSHFWEGLAKNIQYF.

The V gene is TRBV9, the J gene TRBJ2-1, with 8 bases that match TRBD1. CDR1 SGDLS and CDR2 YYNGEE come from the germline V gene. V lost 5 bases, J lost 5 bases, and 9 bases stayed unmatched. The CDR3 is made up of 15 amino acids. The CDR3 DNA reads as TGTGCCAGCAGTTCCGGGACAGGTTCAAACAATGAGCAGTTCTTC. This translates into CASSSGTGSNNEQFF.

The chain uses TRBV5-8 and TRBJ2-7, with D perhaps TRBD1 (6 bases). The CDR3 totals 14 residues. The ends were cut back, 1 base at V and 3 bases at J, with 11 bases in the middle. Germline-derived CDR1 and CDR2 are SGHTS and YDEGEE. CDR3 coding DNA: TGTGCCAGCAGCTTGACAGGGATCCGCTACGAGCAGTACGTC. It translates to CASSLTGIRYEQYV.

The genes are TRBV27 and TRBJ2-3; weak D call: TRBD1 (6 bases). Germline loops: CDR1 MNHEY, CDR2 SMNVEV (reference sequence). This CDR3 is 15 amino acids long. V lost 5 bases and J 3 bases, leaving 15 bases between the germline ends. CDR3 sequence reads: CASSTGWGPTDTQYF. The CDR3 region has the DNA TGTGCCAGCAGTACCGGATGGGGGCCGACAGATACGCAGTATTTT.